This T cell receptor (beta chain) was identified in a study of blood T cell repertoires in COVID-19. The wider study: T cells, B-cell-depleted T cells, or PBMCs supplied cDNA or gDNA.

Each participant's cohort was designated according to participant-reported clinical history. Either two negative PCRs, clearance, or symptom resolution qualified Cohort 3 donors as recovered. This CDR3 region has 15 residues. Germline V gene lookup returns CDR1 LNHDA and CDR2 SQIVND (reference sequence). Trimming left V 5 bases short and J 1 base short, with 14 bases between. In the authors' workflow: It was from reference gene primer amplification that nucleated cell counts were estimated. The assay was immunoSEQ multiplex PCR, and TCRdb's table has in-frame clones only and misses some. The V and J calls and clone size were taken over from that table, and D and trimming were inferred from the DNA. Of about 320,000 clones listed, 75% to 90% are singletons.

V and J are TRBV19 and TRBJ1-2, with D possibly being TRBD1 (5 bases). The sequencing input was PBMCs or T cells enriched from blood (not recorded which). This TCR derives from a man aged 25 to 40 who had recovered from COVID-19. This CDR3 reads CASSPRDSLNYGYTF. CDR3 DNA: TGTGCCAGTAGTCCCCGGGACTCACTTAACTATGGCTACACCTTC.